What follows are 3 T cell receptor beta chains derived from one specimen sequenced in a study of cytomegalovirus exposure and HLA in healthy donors. PCR employed 60 Vbeta and 13 Jbeta primers. Only in-frame clones appear in the TCRdb table, and some are missing; sequencing was by immunoSEQ multiplex PCR. The sample lists 90,000 to 150,000 clones, roughly 72% occurring once. The sample comprised PBMCs. These receptors originate from a woman aged 45-60 years in good health and CMV-seropositive.

The rearrangement uses TRBV5-1 and TRBJ2-7; 8 bases map to TRBD1. Losses at the gene ends were 0 bases for V and 4 bases for J; bases not matched to a gene: 9. Looked up from germline, CDR1 is SGHRS and CDR2 is YFSETQ. CDR3 size: 16 residues. The CDR3 nucleotides are TGCGCCAGCAGCTTGGTCTTAGGGACAGGTTTGTACGAGCAGTACTTC. Protein: CASSLVLGTGLYEQYF.

The chain is built from TRBV29-1 and TRBJ2-5, with 9 bases fitting TRBD1. Matching the DNA end better, TRBJ2-7 makes the J call doubtful. Germline V gene data show CDR1 as SQVTM and CDR2 as ANQGSEA. The CDR3 contains 13 residues. The DNA of the CDR3 is TGCAGCGTGTGGACAGGGGACGACTACGAGCAGTACTTC. It encodes CSVWTGDDYEQYF.

The chain is built from TRBV28 and TRBJ2-5; TRBD1 agrees at 10 bases. The J call may be incorrect, as the DNA end agrees better with TRBJ2-7. Germline CDR1 and CDR2: MDHEN and SYDVKM. This CDR3 region has 15 residues. The CDR3 DNA reads as TGTGCCAGCAGTTTTACTGGGACAGGGGCCTACGAGCAGTACTTC. This codes for CASSFTGTGAYEQYF.